This entry features one T cell receptor (beta chain) sequence. What it binds is unknown. The data were obtained in a study of OX40 agonist ivuxolimab in advanced cancers. Study-level background: People in dose escalation had one of these cancers: hepatocellular carcinoma, melanoma, renal cell or head and neck cancer. Whole-study findings and limits: More expanded clones were found, on average, in CD8+ than in CD4+ T cells.

Sequenced by immunoSEQ multiplex PCR; TCRdb stores in-frame clones only, minus some. Altogether more than 65,000 clones are present, more than 85% being singletons, with the ten largest covering more than 1%. The CDR3 is 16 amino acids. V lost 1 base to trimming and J lost 0 bases, with 12 bases between them. The V gene's germline CDR1 is KGHSH and CDR2 LQKENI. The sequence was obtained from an adult with an advanced solid tumor such as melanoma, head and neck, liver or kidney cancer. This chain connects TRBV18 to TRBJ2-5; weak D call: TRBD2 (6 bases). The specimen comprised CD4+ or CD8+ T cells sorted from blood, sampled in a trial of the OX40 agonist ivuxolimab. The CDR3 here is CASSPQERADQETQYF. Written as DNA, the CDR3 is TGTGCCAGCTCACCACAGGAGCGGGCCGACCAAGAGACCCAGTACTTC. Variable domain in full (rest from reference TRBV18 and TRBJ2-5): NAGVMQNPRHLVRRRGQEARLRCSPMKGHSHVYWYRQLPEEGLKFMVYLQKENIIDESGMPKERFSAEFPKEGPSILRIQQVVRGDSAAYFCASSPQERADQETQYFGPGTRLLVL.